The T cell receptor (beta chain) under discussion was sequenced for a study of graft-versus-host responses after intestinal transplantation. CDR1 is SGHDT and CDR2 is YYEEEE in the germline V gene. CDR3 length: 15 amino acids. V shed 5 bases and J 8 bases; nucleotides not matched to a gene: 10. TCRdb's table, derived via immunoSEQ multiplex PCR, lists solely in-frame clones and lacks some. The repertoire holds about 43,000 clones, 85% to 95% seen once, with 1.5% to 2% in the top ten. Specimen: PBMCs, collected approximately 350 days after intestinal transplant. This clonotype was obtained from a human patient who received an intestinal transplant, so some T cells may come from the graft donor. The chain carries TRBV5-6 and TRBJ1-4; 9 bases are a match to TRBD1. This chain's CDR3 is CASRSTGGTAEKLFF. The CDR3 nucleotides read TGTGCCAGCAGGTCGACAGGGGGTACGGCCGAAAAACTGTTTTTT.